This T cell receptor (beta chain) was obtained from a study of T cells after yellow fever vaccination. Whole-study results and caveats: In post-booster samples, most primary-vaccination clones reappeared (about 96% CD4, approximately 91% CD8).

TCRdb itself ran the 5' RACE reads through MiXCR, one entry per CDR3 protein. The table has 350,000 to 450,000 distinct CDR3 sequences, approximately 6% seen once. V lost 0 bases to trimming and J lost 3 bases, with 6 bases between them. CDR1 is SGHDN, CDR2 FVKESK, per germline. CDR3 length equals 13 residues. This clonotype has ten or more counts. Its specificity is unknown. The specimen comprised PBMCs, sampled 5 days after the yellow fever booster vaccination. The chain combines TRBV14 with TRBJ2-7; D gene uncertain. The TCR was taken from a man aged 25 to 40 who received the YFV17D yellow fever vaccine. The CDR3 region has the DNA TGTGCCAGCAGCCAAGATTGGGGCTACGAGCAGTACTTC. As protein: CASSQDWGYEQYF.